This record looks at one TCR beta chain sequence and its context. This may come from a read error, since a much larger clone is one base off. This specimen belongs to a study of breast tumors, draining lymph nodes, adjacent tissues. The CDR3 totals 15 residues. Trimming shortened V by 4 bases and J by 4 bases, and 17 bases separated the two germline ends. Germline values: CDR1 SGHKS, CDR2 YYEKEE (reference sequence). TCRdb re-called the multiplex PCR reads with MiXCR, one entry per CDR3 protein. This sample carries over 70,000 distinct CDR3 sequences, around 29% of them seen once, and the ten largest clones take 7.5% to 10%. Axillary draining lymph nodes of breast cancer patients supplied the node samples.

This chain uses TRBV5-5 with TRBJ1-2; no clear D gene. The clonotype comes from a female donor with breast cancer. Some clones in this sample may be carry-over from other donors' samples. Input material: axillary lymph node tissue. CDR3 nucleotide sequence: TGTGCCAGCAGCCCTGGCATAGCGAATCCCTATGGCTACACCTTC. This gives the protein CASSPGIANPYGYTF.